These 19 T cell receptor beta chains were sequenced from one sample in a study of T cell responses to AZD1222 COVID-19 vaccine. The assay was immunoSEQ multiplex PCR, and TCRdb's table has in-frame clones only and misses some. The sample carries about 150,000 clones, around 92% recorded once. The specimen comprised peripheral blood, sampled on day 0 of AZD1222 vaccination. These receptor sequences come from an adult in good health.

The chain couples TRBV5-1 to TRBJ1-4; possibly TRBD1 for D (6 bases). The V gene lost 4 bases and the J gene lost 8 bases, with 18 bases spanning the gap. The CDR3 is made up of 15 amino acids. Per germline, CDR1 SGHRS and CDR2 YFSETQ. The CDR3, as DNA: TGCGCCAGCAGCCCTGGTGGGGGGGGCCGAGAAAAACTGTTTTTT. Residues: CASSPGGGGREKLFF.

The rearrangement links TRBV18 to TRBJ2-1; D remains unclear. The length of the CDR3 is 11 residues. Germline V gene data show CDR1 as KGHSH and CDR2 as LQKENI. V lost 4 bases, J lost 6 bases, and 4 bases lay in between. The CDR3 region has the DNA TGTGCCAGCTCACTCACCAATGAGCAGTTCTTC. Translation: CASSLTNEQFF.

This clone was seen just once. This chain connects TRBV27 to TRBJ2-7, with D possibly being TRBD1 or TRBD2 (5 bases each). V was clipped by 4 bases and J by 3 bases, with 16 bases between them. The germline gives CDR1 MNHEY, CDR2 SMNVEV (reference sequence). The CDR3 loop spans 15 amino acids. The CDR3 bases are TGTGCCAGCAGTTGGAGTCGGGACGACCGCTACGAGCAGTACTTC. Its protein product is CASSWSRDDRYEQYF.

The chain links TRBV4-1 to TRBJ2-3; 9 bases agree with TRBD1. The CDR3 extends over 17 amino acids. Germline CDR1 and CDR2: MGHRA and YSYEKL. J was trimmed by 0 bases and V by 1 base; bases with no gene match: 5. The CDR3 sequence: CASSQVTGGASTDTQYF. CDR3 bases: TGCGCCAGCAGCCAAGTCACAGGGGGCGCGAGCACAGATACGCAGTATTTT.

This chain uses TRBV7-2 with TRBJ1-2, with D possibly matching TRBD1 (5 bases). Trimming removed 5 bases from V and 4 bases from J, with 14 bases in between. This CDR3 has 14 residues. Looked up from germline, CDR1 is SGHTA and CDR2 is FQGNSA. The CDR3 DNA follows: TGTGCCAGCAGCCCCGGTTGGCAGGGCTATGGCTACACCTTC. Protein: CASSPGWQGYGYTF.

CDR3 in DNA: TGCAGCGTCGACAGGACAGCCACCGGGGAGCTGTTTTTT. Residues: CSVDRTATGELFF. The chain recombines TRBV29-1 with TRBJ2-2; D possibly corresponds to TRBD1 (6 bases). The ends were cut back, 6 bases at V and 4 bases at J, with 12 bases in the middle. This CDR3 is 13 amino acids long. The germline CDR1 and CDR2 sequences are SQVTM and ANQGSEA.

The J gene is TRBJ2-3, the V gene TRBV18; 11 nucleotides align to TRBD2. The germline CDR1 and CDR2 sequences are KGHSH and LQKENI. J lost 0 bases, V lost 3 bases, and 8 bases had no gene match. CDR3 length: 18 amino acids. The chain's CDR3 is CASSPTSGIYSSTDTQYF. CDR3 nucleotide sequence: TGTGCCAGCTCACCGACTAGCGGGATTTACTCTAGCACAGATACGCAGTATTTT.

The chain has TRBV5-1 and TRBJ2-2, with D possibly being TRBD1 (5 bases). The CDR3 loop spans 12 amino acids. With 4 bases removed from V and 6 bases from J, the gap between germline ends came to 7 bases. CDR1 is SGHRS, CDR2 YFSETQ, per germline. The CDR3 here is CASSPRAGELFF. In DNA form, the CDR3 reads TGCGCCAGCAGCCCCAGGGCCGGGGAGCTGTTTTTT.

This chain joins TRBV6-5 and TRBJ1-5; D may be TRBD1 (6 bases). Looked up from germline, CDR1 is MNHEY and CDR2 is SVGAGI. The CDR3 covers 15 residues. The V and J ends lost 5 bases and 7 bases respectively, with 18 bases between them. CDR3 amino acids: CASSPDGPRGQPQHF. For the CDR3, the DNA is TGTGCCAGCAGTCCCGACGGCCCCAGGGGACAGCCCCAGCATTTT.

The chain has TRBV6-1 and TRBJ1-1, with D possibly TRBD1 on 6 matching bases. In germline, CDR1 is MNHNS, CDR2 SASEGT. Trimming left V 1 base short and J 6 bases short, with 9 bases between. The CDR3 covers 13 residues. The CDR3 sequence: CASSEGRGAEAFF. CDR3 coding DNA: TGTGCCAGCAGTGAAGGTAGGGGGGCTGAAGCTTTCTTT.

This clone was seen a handful of times. V gene TRBV19 combines with J gene TRBJ2-7, with 9 bases identical to TRBD1. CDR1 is LNHDA, CDR2 SQIVND, per germline (reference sequence). The CDR3 loop spans 13 amino acids. With V trimmed by 6 bases and J by 5 bases, 5 bases remained unmatched. The CDR3 nucleotides are TGTGCCAGTAGCGGGACAGGGTGGCACGAGCAGTACTTC. It yields the protein CASSGTGWHEQYF.

The sample holds one count of this clone. This chain joins TRBV7-9 and TRBJ2-7; 11 nucleotides agree with TRBD1. Germline lookup yields CDR1 SEHNR and CDR2 FQNEAQ (reference sequence). The J segment lost 1 base and the V segment lost 5 bases, leaving 1 base of the junction unmatched. The CDR3 is 14 residues long. The CDR3 nucleotides are TGTGCCAGCAGCGGACAGGGGGCTTCCTACGAGCAGTACTTC. Translation gives CASSGQGASYEQYF.

The V and J genes are TRBV7-9 and TRBJ2-1, with TRBD2 identical over 7 bases. Germline V gene sequence: CDR1 SEHNR, CDR2 FQNEAQ (reference sequence). V dropped 4 bases and J dropped 4; count of bases not matched to a gene: 10. CDR3 length: 16 amino acids. CDR3 DNA sequence: TGTGCCAGCAGCTACCCCAGCGGGATCGGGTACAATGAGCAGTTCTTC. Translated, it gives CASSYPSGIGYNEQFF.

The V gene is TRBV7-3, the J gene TRBJ2-1; 16 bases fit TRBD2. In germline, CDR1 is SGHTA, CDR2 FQGTGA. The CDR3 sequence is 20 residues long. Trimming at V came to 1 base and at J to 1 base, leaving 7 bases not matched to a gene. The CDR3: CASSLIGGTSGRGSYNEQFF. CDR3 in DNA: TGTGCCAGCAGCTTAATTGGTGGGACTAGCGGGAGGGGTTCCTACAATGAGCAGTTCTTC.

This chain uses TRBV21-1 with TRBJ2-7. TRBV21-1 is tagged as a pseudogene. CDR3 length equals 17 residues. CDR3 loop: CASSKAEGVYWYHEQYF. CDR3 sequence (DNA): TGTGCCAGCAGCAAAGCGGAGGGGGTTTACTGGTACCACGAGCAGTACTTC.

V usage is TRBV19 and J usage is TRBJ1-3, with no clear D. V was shortened by 2 bases and J by 2 bases, with 19 bases between the two germline ends. Germline CDR1 is LNHDA and CDR2 is SQIVND (reference sequence). The CDR3 is 18 amino acids. CDR3 bases: TGTGCCAGTAGTATAATCCCCTCGATCCTCCGGGCTGGAAACACCATATATTTT. This gives the protein CASSIIPSILRAGNTIYF.

The chain has TRBV2 and TRBJ2-1; a possible D gene is TRBD2 (6 bases). Between the trimmed V and J ends, which lost 9 bases and 6 bases, there was a span of 18 bases. This CDR3 is 14 amino acids long. Germline CDR1 is SNHLY and CDR2 is FYNNEI. This chain's CDR3 is CASTYVGTANEQFF. CDR3 in DNA: TGTGCCAGTACCTATGTTGGGACTGCCAATGAGCAGTTCTTC.

This chain connects TRBV6-2 or TRBV6-3 to TRBJ1-2; D perhaps matches TRBD1 (5 bases). Germline values: CDR1 MNHEY, CDR2 SVGEGT. This CDR3 is 14 amino acids long. Trimming left V 6 bases short and J 4 bases short, with 15 bases between. CDR3 region: CASSLAPDIYGYTF. The DNA for the CDR3 is TGTGCCAGCAGCCTGGCACCGGACATCTATGGCTACACCTTC.

The chain employs TRBV18 and TRBJ1-1; no clear D gene. Germline V lookup: CDR1 KGHSH, CDR2 LQKENI. The CDR3 length is 15 residues. V was trimmed by 3 bases and J by 2 bases, leaving 13 bases between them. CDR3 sequence reads: CASSPLVELNTEAFF. In DNA form, the CDR3 reads TGTGCCAGCTCACCTCTGGTGGAGCTAAACACTGAAGCTTTCTTT. Using reference TRBV18 and TRBJ1-1 for the parts outside the CDR3, the full variable domain is NAGVMQNPRHLVRRRGQEARLRCSPMKGHSHVYWYRQLPEEGLKFMVYLQKENIIDESGMPKERFSAEFPKEGPSILRIQQVVRGDSAAYFCASSPLVELNTEAFFGQGTRLTVV.